One sample yielded the 10 T cell receptor beta chains listed below, sequenced in a study of Graves' ophthalmopathy and Graves' hyperthyroidism listed by TCRdb under 2018. Instrument on record: Illumina HiSeq 2000. For repertoire sequencing, the TCR beta CDR3 regions were amplified from RNA transcripts. HTBI primers and the Qiagen OneStep RT-PCR kit were used in a first-round RT-PCR, which was followed by a second-round multiplex PCR, size selection and purification. Starting from the raw public reads, TCRdb applied fastp trimming at Q25, assembled clones with MiXCR and retained in-frame beta chains. Every CDR3 protein is listed once, alongside the most common genes and DNA of its rows. The sample table contains roughly 400,000 distinct CDR3 sequences; only one count was recorded for less than 20% of them. Of the sample, about 7.3% falls within the top ten clones. Material: peripheral blood. The receptors stem from a woman between 18 and 29 years old with stable Graves' hyperthyroidism. Donor details come from another sample of the same person, matched by shared clones.

Ten or more counts support this clonotype. The rearrangement joins TRBV6-5 to TRBJ2-7; TRBD1 aligns across 10 bases. The ends lost 4 bases at V and 2 bases at J; junction bases unmatched: 2. The CDR3 has 14 amino acids. Per germline, CDR1 MNHEY and CDR2 SVGAGI. The CDR3 protein is CASSWGTGAYEQYF. CDR3 bases: TGTGCCAGCAGTTGGGGGACAGGGGCCTACGAGCAGTACTTC.

The CDR3 loop reads CSARDLGLMEQYF. As DNA, the CDR3 is TGCAGTGCTAGAGATCTAGGCCTTATGGAGCAGTACTTC. The V call is TRBV20-1, the J call TRBJ2-7, with D hard to call. CDR1 and CDR2 (germline): DFQATT, SNEGSKA (reference sequence). The V end lost 0 bases, the J end lost 7 bases, and 13 bases lay between the germline ends. This CDR3 has 13 amino acids.

Many counts were recorded for this clonotype. This rearrangement joins TRBV6-1 to TRBJ1-1, with no clear D. V lost 7 bases to trimming and J lost 3 bases, with 12 bases between them. The CDR3 length is 13 residues. Germline V gives CDR1 MNHNS, CDR2 SASEGT. The CDR3 loop reads CASKEERYTEAFF. DNA of the CDR3: TGTGCCAGCAAGGAGGAACGTTACACTGAAGCTTTCTTT.

In its sample, this clonotype was seen many times. The chain has TRBV6-2 or TRBV6-3 and TRBJ1-1; D may be TRBD1 (5 bases). The germline CDR1 and CDR2 sequences are MNHEY and SVGEGT. The V end was cut by 3 bases, the J end by 3 bases, with 14 bases between. This CDR3 is 15 amino acids long. CDR3 DNA sequence: TGTGCCAGCAGTTATACCAGGGTTAAGGACACTGAAGCTTTCTTT. It is translated as CASSYTRVKDTEAFF.

This clonotype was observed at least ten times. The chain uses TRBV7-2 and TRBJ2-7; D remains unclear. This CDR3 comprises 14 residues. Germline V lookup: CDR1 SGHTA, CDR2 FQGNSA. V gave up 5 bases and J gave up 0 bases, with 11 bases separating them. DNA of the CDR3: TGTGCCAGCAGCCCTACCTTTAGCTCCTACGAGCAGTACTTC. It specifies CASSPTFSSYEQYF. Variable domain in full (rest from reference TRBV7-2 and TRBJ2-7): GAGVSQSPSNKVTEKGKDVELRCDPISGHTALYWYRQSLGQGLEFLIYFQGNSAPDKSGLPSDRFSAERTGGSVSTLTIQRTQQEDSAVYLCASSPTFSSYEQYFGPGTRLTVT.

This clonotype was observed many times. The chain is built from TRBV5-5 and TRBJ2-2, with 12 bases that match TRBD1. CDR1 SGHKS and CDR2 YYEKEE come from the germline V gene (reference sequence). This CDR3 contains 15 residues. After removal of 3 bases from V and 7 bases from J, the junction contained 4 bases not matched to a gene. The CDR3 region is CASSYGTGGGGELFF. The CDR3 region has the DNA TGTGCCAGCAGCTACGGGACAGGGGGCGGCGGGGAGCTGTTTTTT.

This clonotype was recorded many times. The chain uses TRBV5-1 and TRBJ1-2; a weak D match, TRBD1 (5 bases). The CDR3 length is 15 residues. V was cut by 0 bases and J by 1 base, with 10 bases left in between. CDR1 is SGHRS, CDR2 YFSETQ, per germline. CDR3 bases: TGCGCCAGCAGCTTGGAGGTGGGACTTAACTATGGCTACACCTTC. Translation gives CASSLEVGLNYGYTF.

CDR3 nucleotides: TGTGCCAGCAGTTACCCAGGGCGAGGGGAGCAGTACTTC. It yields the protein CASSYPGRGEQYF. The chain uses TRBV6-5 and TRBJ2-7, with D perhaps given as TRBD1 or TRBD2 (5 bases each). Germline assignment: CDR1 MNHEY and CDR2 SVGAGI. Trimming removed 2 bases from V and 7 bases from J, with 12 bases in between. This CDR3 contains 13 residues.

The chain is built from TRBV30 and TRBJ2-5, with a possible D match to TRBD2 (6 bases). Per germline, CDR1 GTSNPN and CDR2 SVGIG (reference sequence). This CDR3 comprises 15 residues. Deletions cut 2 bases from V and 1 base from J, with 14 bases between. The CDR3 loop reads CAWSPHGRGQETQYF. The CDR3 DNA follows: TGTGCCTGGAGTCCCCATGGGCGGGGCCAAGAGACCCAGTACTTC.

This chain joins TRBV5-1 and TRBJ1-5; D is unresolved. CDR1 SGHRS and CDR2 YFSETQ come from the germline V gene. Trimming removed 7 bases from V and 0 bases from J, with 8 bases in between. This CDR3 comprises 13 residues. Written as DNA, the CDR3 is TGCGCCAGCCGAGAGGGTAGCAATCAGCCCCAGCATTTT. It specifies CASREGSNQPQHF.